A selection of T cell receptor beta chains follows, all from one sample in a study of CD8 T cells in ankylosing spondylitis. TCRdb passed the 5' RACE reads through MiXCR, listing each CDR3 protein once. The table records 200,000 to 250,000 distinct CDR3 sequences, 20% to 30% of them present only once. The sequenced sample consisted of blood, either unsorted or a sorted T cell fraction (not recorded which). These receptors all stem from a male donor with ankylosing spondylitis or in good health (not recorded which). CDR3s include the opening cysteine and the closing phenylalanine or tryptophan. A D gene is named only where the DNA matches it firmly. Clone size is not always given. Where it is, it says once, few, many or a class for expanded clones.

>many|TRBJ2-7|-|TRBV4-3
CASSLREDRPQDYEQYF
TGCGCCAGCAGCCTCAGGGAGGACAGGCCGCAGGACTACGAGCAGTACTTC
>many|TRBJ2-1|TRBD1|TRBV6-1
CASSPLDRYNEQFF
TGTGCCAGCAGTCCGCTGGACAGGTACAATGAGCAGTTCTTC
>-|TRBJ2-2|-|TRBV6-5
CASSYSLLATNTGELFF
TGTGCCAGCAGTTACTCGCTTCTAGCTACGAACACCGGGGAGCTGTTTTTT
>-|TRBJ1-2|TRBD1|TRBV7-8
CASSSGGEGYTF
TGTGCCAGCAGCTCAGGGGGAGAAGGCTACACCTTC
>-|TRBJ2-5|TRBD1|TRBV27
CASSRDRVGTQYF
TGTGCCAGCAGCAGAGACAGGGTCGGGACCCAGTACTTC
>many|TRBJ2-5|TRBD1|TRBV5-1
CASSSQGERETQYF
TGCGCCAGCAGCTCACAGGGGGAGCGAGAGACCCAGTACTTC
>many|TRBJ2-4|TRBD1|TRBV7-2
CASSPPGQGNIQYF
TGTGCCAGCAGCCCTCCGGGACAGGGGAACATTCAGTACTTC
>many|TRBJ1-4|-|TRBV29-1
CSVEWPGGEKLFF
TGCAGCGTTGAGTGGCCGGGCGGCGAAAAACTGTTTTTT
>many|TRBJ1-1|-|TRBV29-1
CSVESVSSTEAFF
TGCAGCGTTGAGTCGGTTTCGAGCACTGAAGCTTTCTTT
>many|TRBJ2-1|TRBD1|TRBV12-3/TRBV12-4
CASSAHTQTGGVQFF
TGTGCCAGCAGTGCACATACTCAAACAGGGGGCGTGCAGTTCTTC
>many|TRBJ2-5|TRBD1|TRBV29-1
CSEGTAQETQYF
TGCAGCGAGGGGACAGCTCAAGAGACCCAGTACTTC
>-|TRBJ1-2|-|TRBV5-5
CASAEGSINYGYTF
TGTGCCAGCGCGGAAGGGTCCATCAACTATGGCTACACCTTC
>many|TRBJ2-5|-|TRBV15
CATSRDPGLQETQYF
TGTGCCACCAGCAGAGATCCGGGTCTCCAAGAGACCCAGTACTTC
>-|TRBJ2-1|-|TRBV20-1
CSARGNNEQFF
TGCAGTGCTAGAGGCAACAATGAGCAGTTCTTC
>many|TRBJ2-5|-|TRBV12-3/TRBV12-4
CASSLGQGRKETQYF
TGTGCCAGCAGTTTAGGTCAGGGGCGTAAAGAGACCCAGTACTTC
>many|TRBJ1-2|-|TRBV21-1
CASSKVGLGYGYTF
TGTGCCAGCAGCAAAGTGGGTCTGGGGTATGGCTACACCTTC
>few|TRBJ2-1|TRBD2|TRBV5-1
CASSLTSGSLEQFF
TGCGCCAGCAGCTTGACTAGCGGGAGTCTTGAGCAGTTCTTC
>many|TRBJ2-5|-|TRBV6-5
CASSYRGQETQYF
TGTGCCAGCAGTTACCGTGGGCAAGAGACCCAGTACTTC
>-|TRBJ2-5|TRBD2|TRBV9
CGSSVDGTSGQETQYF
TGTGGCAGCAGCGTAGATGGGACTAGCGGCCAAGAGACCCAGTACTTC
>-|TRBJ2-7|TRBD2|TRBV20-1
CSARPPGSGHSYEQYF
TGCAGTGCTAGGCCACCAGGTAGCGGGCATTCCTACGAGCAGTACTTC
>many|TRBJ2-1|TRBD1|TRBV5-1
CASSKANSGGLVDNEQFF
TGCGCCAGCAGCAAAGCCAATTCAGGGGGCTTGGTAGACAATGAGCAGTTCTTC
>-|TRBJ2-5|-|TRBV20-1
CSARGTVRAETQYF
TGCAGTGCCAGGGGTACGGTGAGGGCAGAGACCCAGTACTTC
>few|TRBJ2-1|TRBD1|TRBV27
CASSFRQGVEQFF
TGTGCCAGCAGTTTTCGACAGGGGGTGGAGCAGTTCTTC
>once|TRBJ2-7|TRBD1|TRBV20-1
CSAGRQGDYEQYF
TGCAGTGCCGGACGACAGGGGGACTACGAGCAGTACTTC
>many|TRBJ2-7|-|TRBV3-1
CASSGPLFYEQYF
TGTGCCAGCAGTGGACCGTTATTCTACGAGCAGTACTTC
>many|TRBJ2-7|TRBD2|TRBV7-2
CASSGTSGLGEQYF
TGTGCCAGCAGCGGGACTAGCGGACTCGGCGAGCAGTACTTC
>-|TRBJ2-5|TRBD1|TRBV7-9
CASSPGQGARSQYF
TGTGCCAGCAGCCCGGGACAGGGGGCGAGGTCCCAGTACTTC
>many|TRBJ1-3|TRBD1|TRBV7-2
CASSLGVTGGNTIYF
TGTGCCAGCAGCTTAGGGGTGACAGGGGGAAACACCATATATTTT
>many|TRBJ1-1|TRBD1|TRBV5-1
CASSLGDRGDEAFF
TGCGCCAGCAGCTTGGGGGACAGGGGAGATGAAGCTTTCTTT
>many|TRBJ1-1|TRBD1|TRBV11-3
CASSLGQFTEAFF
TGTGCCAGCAGCTTGGGACAGTTCACTGAAGCTTTCTTT
>-|TRBJ1-4|-|TRBV7-9
CASSDPTSKKLFF
TGTGCCAGCAGTGACCCCACTTCGAAAAAACTGTTTTTT
>many|TRBJ1-2|TRBD1|TRBV20-1
CSARDPTGGWNYGYTF
TGCAGTGCTAGAGACCCAACAGGGGGCTGGAACTATGGCTACACCTTC
>-|TRBJ2-1|-|TRBV6-6
CASSYRDRNEQFF
TGTGCCAGCAGTTACCGTGACAGGAATGAGCAGTTCTTC
>many|TRBJ2-5|-|TRBV29-1
CSVEEPGETQYF
TGCAGCGTTGAAGAGCCAGGGGAGACCCAGTACTTC
>many|TRBJ2-7|-|TRBV10-3
CAISGTSTSYEQYF
TGTGCCATCAGTGGGACCAGTACTTCCTACGAGCAGTACTTC
>-|TRBJ1-2|-|TRBV12-3/TRBV12-4
CASRASTLYGYTF
TGTGCCAGCAGGGCGAGTACCCTCTATGGCTACACCTTC
>many|TRBJ1-2|TRBD1|TRBV4-3
CASSQDAGQGAWTF
TGCGCCAGCAGCCAAGATGCGGGACAGGGGGCATGGACCTTC
>many|TRBJ1-2|TRBD1|TRBV5-1
CASSKTGDAYGYTF
TGCGCCAGCAGCAAGACAGGGGACGCCTATGGCTACACCTTC
>once|TRBJ2-3|-|TRBV20-1
CSVSGQSTDTQYF
TGCAGTGTCAGCGGTCAAAGCACAGATACGCAGTATTTT
>-|TRBJ2-4|TRBD2|TRBV20-1
CSARDGRVLNIQYF
TGCAGTGCTAGAGATGGGAGGGTCCTAAACATTCAGTACTTC
>-|TRBJ1-5|TRBD1|TRBV20-1
CSARVGGTGDQPLHF
TGCAGTGCTAGAGTGGGAGGGACAGGGGATCAGCCCCTGCATTTT